The clone carrying this T cell receptor (beta chain) was observed a few times. The antigen is unknown. The sample comes from a study of T cell repertoires in cytomegalovirus infection. On the study more broadly: Use of recently identified HLA-C-restricted and well-studied HLA-B-restricted CMV epitopes was part of the study. CMV infection and matching HLA type were both indicated by public TCR beta signatures.

Study-wide results and limits: CMV-specific TCR beta clonotypes restricted by HLA-C were the ones dominating the ex vivo response. Pooled public TCR beta family frequency picked out CMV carriers with the relevant HLA.

TCRdb recomputed calls from the reads with MiXCR, one row per CDR3 protein. The data contain around 800,000 distinct CDR3 sequences, approximately 30% of them singletons. This CDR3 is built from 14 residues. In germline, CDR1 is MNHEY, CDR2 SMNVEV (reference sequence). V was pared by 3 bases and J by 2 bases, with 2 bases of the junction left unmatched. Here the sequenced sample was cultured CD8+ T cells from PBMCs, taken from culture after CMV antigen stimulation. This chain joins TRBV27 and TRBJ2-3; 7 positions agree with TRBD2. The source of this sequence is a human donor in good health (CMV status not recorded). Some clones in this sample may be carry-over from other donors' samples. DNA for the CDR3: TGTGCCAGCAGTTTTCTAGCGGACACAGATACGCAGTATTTT. As protein: CASSFLADTDTQYF.